Detailed here is one T cell receptor beta chain. Its target is not known. The data are from a study of beta chain features in type 1 diabetes. Study information: The samples had approximately 110 million sorted cells examined in all.

Every isolated RNA sample was fully reverse transcribed, so sequencing captured expressed TCRB transcripts. Only in-frame clones appear in the TCRdb table, and some are missing; sequencing was by immunoSEQ multiplex PCR. The data hold over 150,000 clones, with 10% observed a single time. Germline CDR1 and CDR2: MDHEN and SYDVKM. V lost 3 bases, J lost 5 bases, and 3 bases stayed unmatched. The CDR3 has 15 amino acids. Study-wide results and limits: Sequencing used cDNA, and cells with high TCR expression could therefore be over-represented. People with Type 1 diabetes carried modestly yet significantly shorter TCRB CDR3s in all four CD4+ subsets.

This clonotype originated in a man aged 30 to 39 with type 1 diabetes. The source material was central memory CD4+ T cells from blood. V gene TRBV28 combines with J gene TRBJ2-3, with 12 bases fitting TRBD2. CDR3 in amino acids: CASSLLAGGEDTQYF. In DNA form, the CDR3 reads TGTGCCAGCAGTTTGCTAGCGGGAGGGGAAGATACGCAGTATTTT.